This T cell receptor (beta chain) was found in a study of T cell responses to AZD1222 COVID-19 vaccine. TCRdb keeps only in-frame clones here, not all; method: immunoSEQ multiplex PCR. The repertoire holds roughly 170,000 clones, with just under 95% as singletons. Study-wide findings and caveats: After two AZD1222 doses, spike-specific TCR breadth and depth rose versus day 0.

In this sample, this clone turned up once. Its antigen is still unknown. Germline V gene lookup returns CDR1 SQVTM and CDR2 ANQGSEA. The V and J ends lost 5 bases and 2 bases respectively, with 12 bases between them. The CDR3 sequence is 13 residues long. The material was peripheral blood, obtained on day 0 of AZD1222 vaccination. The clonotype originates from an adult in good health. The chain employs TRBV29-1 and TRBJ1-1, with a tentative D call TRBD1 (5 bases). The CDR3 nucleotides are TGCAGCGTTCGAGGGACGGTAAACACTGAAGCTTTCTTT. Translated, it gives CSVRGTVNTEAFF.